The 21 T cell receptor beta chains below were found in one sample sequenced in a study of OX40 agonist ivuxolimab in advanced cancers. Profiled with immunoSEQ multiplex PCR; TCRdb holds only in-frame clones, not every one. The sample includes tens of thousands of clones, roughly 89% of them seen just once. Source: CD4+ or CD8+ T cells sorted from blood, taken in a trial of the OX40 agonist ivuxolimab. These receptors originate from an adult with an advanced solid tumor such as melanoma, head and neck, liver or kidney cancer.

CDR3 in amino acids: CAWSVGGAAGAFF. As DNA, the CDR3 is TGTGCCTGGAGTGTGGGGGGGGCCGCAGGAGCTTTCTTT. This chain uses TRBV30 with TRBJ1-1, with D perhaps matching TRBD1 (6 bases). The CDR3 has 13 amino acids. Trimming removed 0 bases at V and 10 bases at J, with 15 bases between. The V gene's germline CDR1 is GTSNPN and CDR2 SVGIG (reference sequence).

The V call is TRBV5-1, the J call TRBJ1-2, with D possibly matching TRBD1 (6 bases). Trimming removed 0 bases from V and 1 base from J, with 19 bases in between. Germline V CDR1 and CDR2: SGHRS, YFSETQ. The CDR3 runs to 18 residues. DNA for the CDR3: TGCGCCAGCAGCTTGGACCTTAACCGGGACAAAGATAACTATGGCTACACCTTC. Residues: CASSLDLNRDKDNYGYTF.

This clone showed up just once. The chain recombines TRBV6-6 with TRBJ2-1; a possible D gene is TRBD2 (5 bases). Trimming cost V 4 bases and J 0 bases, with 10 bases left between them. This CDR3 is built from 15 residues. Per germline, CDR1 MNHNY and CDR2 SVGAGI (reference sequence). This CDR3 is CASSSRRSSYNEQFF. The DNA for the CDR3 is TGTGCCAGCAGTTCACGGAGGAGCTCCTACAATGAGCAGTTCTTC.

This chain connects TRBV19 to TRBJ2-1; 7 bases are a match to TRBD2. CDR3 length equals 15 residues. The germline gives CDR1 LNHDA, CDR2 SQIVND (reference sequence). V shed 6 bases, J shed 5 bases, and the junction held 10 bases outside the gene matches. CDR3 region: CASSPMGLADNEQFF. CDR3 in DNA: TGTGCCAGTAGCCCTATGGGGCTAGCGGACAATGAGCAGTTCTTC.

V and J are TRBV10-3 and TRBJ2-1; 10 bases agree with TRBD2. The CDR3 consists of 14 residues. Germline V CDR1 and CDR2: ENHRY, SYGVKD. V was pared by 7 bases and J by 6 bases, with 6 bases of the junction left unmatched. CDR3 coding DNA: TGTGCCATCACGGCTAGCGGGAGTTTCAATGAGCAGTTCTTC. It is translated as CAITASGSFNEQFF.

This clone appeared a few times. The chain employs TRBV11-2 and TRBJ1-1; D gene unclear. V lost 1 base to trimming and J lost 5 bases, with 14 bases between them. The CDR3 has 15 residues. Germline V gene sequence: CDR1 SGHAT, CDR2 FQNNGV. CDR3 amino acids: CASSLAADPRTEAFF. The DNA of the CDR3 is TGTGCCAGCAGCTTAGCGGCAGATCCCAGGACTGAAGCTTTCTTT.

The chain employs TRBV19 and TRBJ1-2, with D unclear. The CDR3 runs to 13 residues. Germline V CDR1 and CDR2: LNHDA, SQIVND (reference sequence). The ends were cut back, 5 bases at V and 2 bases at J, with 9 bases in the middle. CDR3 in amino acids: CASSQDFNYGYTF. CDR3 nucleotides: TGTGCCAGTAGTCAGGACTTCAACTATGGCTACACCTTC.

CDR3 protein: CASSPSPTYSNQPQHF. DNA for the CDR3: TGCGCCAGCAGCCCTAGCCCCACATATAGCAATCAGCCCCAGCATTTT. This chain uses TRBV4-1 with TRBJ1-5; D unclear. CDR1 is MGHRA, CDR2 YSYEKL, per germline. V gave up 4 bases and J gave up 0 bases, with 13 bases separating them. The CDR3 is 16 amino acids.

The chain employs TRBV6-5 and TRBJ1-1; D may be TRBD1 (5 bases). The CDR3 contains 15 residues. Trimming cost V 4 bases and J 5 bases, with 17 bases left between them. Germline V gene sequence: CDR1 MNHEY, CDR2 SVGAGI. CDR3: CASSLIMGVWTEAFF. The CDR3 DNA follows: TGTGCCAGCAGTTTAATAATGGGGGTTTGGACTGAAGCTTTCTTT.

This sequence joins TRBV10-3 and TRBJ2-5, with TRBD2 matching over 14 bases. CDR1 and CDR2 (germline): ENHRY, SYGVKD. The CDR3 loop spans 14 amino acids. V lost 8 bases and J lost 3; bases outside the gene matches: 2. This chain's CDR3 is CAISGLAGEETQYF. In DNA, the CDR3 is TGTGCCATCTCGGGACTAGCGGGAGAAGAGACCCAGTACTTC.

This clone was picked up a small number of times. J is TRBJ2-7 and V is TRBV4-1; a possible D gene is TRBD1 (6 bases). V was trimmed by 6 bases and J by 1 base, leaving 16 bases between them. This CDR3 contains 15 residues. The V gene's germline CDR1 is MGHRA and CDR2 YSYEKL. CDR3 region: CASSRPGTSSYEQYF. CDR3 coding DNA: TGCGCCAGCAGTCGACCCGGGACATCATCCTACGAGCAGTACTTC.

The chain employs TRBV29-1 and TRBJ2-7; D tentatively fits TRBD1 or TRBD2 (5 bases each). This CDR3 spans 11 amino acids. V was pared by 7 bases and J by 5 bases, with 12 bases between. The V gene's germline CDR1 is SQVTM and CDR2 ANQGSEA. The CDR3 spells CSARRGDEQYF. CDR3 sequence (DNA): TGCAGCGCCCGTAGGGGAGACGAGCAGTACTTC.

Only one count was recorded for this clone. This chain uses TRBV6-6 with TRBJ1-1; the D gene is possibly TRBD1 (6 bases). This CDR3 spans 13 amino acids. Trimming pared 5 bases from V and 8 bases from J, leaving 15 bases between. Germline V gene lookup returns CDR1 MNHNY and CDR2 SVGAGI (reference sequence). As DNA, the CDR3 is TGTGCCAGCAGTCTTCTGGACAGAGACGAAGCTTTCTTT. This codes for CASSLLDRDEAFF.

This chain joins TRBV7-6 and TRBJ2-7, with 11 bases matching TRBD2. The CDR3 spans 15 residues. Germline V gene sequence: CDR1 SGHVS, CDR2 FNYEAQ. V lost 5 bases, J lost 2 bases, and 5 bases stayed unmatched. CDR3 residues: CASSPLAGGAYEQYF. The CDR3 DNA is TGTGCCAGCAGCCCCTTAGCGGGAGGGGCCTACGAGCAGTACTTC. Variable domain in full (rest from reference TRBV7-6 and TRBJ2-7): GAGVSQSPRYKVTKRGQDVALRCDPISGHVSLYWYRQALGQGPEFLTYFNYEAQQDKSGLPNDRFSAERPEGSISTLTIQRTEQRDSAMYRCASSPLAGGAYEQYFGPGTRLTVT.

The chain combines TRBV16 with TRBJ2-5, with 7 bases identical to TRBD1. CDR1 is KGHSY and CDR2 is FQNENV in the germline V gene. V dropped 1 base and J dropped 1; count of bases not matched to a gene: 0. The CDR3 contains 14 residues. The CDR3 spells CASSQYRGQETQYF. The CDR3 bases are TGTGCCAGCAGCCAATACAGGGGCCAAGAGACCCAGTACTTC.

The chain links TRBV4-3 to TRBJ1-1; D is unresolved. CDR1 and CDR2 (germline): LGHNA, YSLEER. The CDR3 extends over 16 amino acids. V was trimmed by 0 bases and J by 0 bases, leaving 11 bases between them. CDR3 in amino acids: CASSQDSRIMNTEAFF. In DNA, the CDR3 is TGCGCCAGCAGCCAAGATTCGAGGATCATGAACACTGAAGCTTTCTTT.

V usage is TRBV7-9 and J usage is TRBJ1-1; perhaps TRBD1 as D (5 bases). The germline V and J ends were trimmed by 6 bases and 6 bases, with 8 bases remaining between them. The germline V gene encodes CDR1 SEHNR and CDR2 FQNEAQ (reference sequence). The CDR3 has 11 amino acids. CDR3 protein: CASSGGAEAFF. The CDR3 coding sequence is TGTGCCAGCAGTGGGGGGGCTGAAGCTTTCTTT. The variable domain in full, with the rest retrieved from reference TRBV7-9 and TRBJ1-1, is DTGVSQNPRHKITKRGQNVTFRCDPISEHNRLYWYRQTLGQGPEFLTYFQNEAQLEKSRLLSDRFSAERPKGSFSTLEIQRTEQGDSAMYLCASSGGAEAFFGQGTRLTVV.

The chain combines TRBV18 with TRBJ2-1; 8 nucleotides match TRBD1. Unmatched junction bases numbered 7, after V lost 4 bases and J lost 5 bases. The CDR3 totals 15 residues. The V gene's germline CDR1 is KGHSH and CDR2 LQKENI. The CDR3 region has the DNA TGTGCCAGCTCACAAAGGACAGGGCAAGACAATGAGCAGTTCTTC. Its translation: CASSQRTGQDNEQFF.

The CDR3 spells CASREGGSQYF. The CDR3 DNA reads as TGTGCCAGCAGGGAGGGTGGCTCCCAGTACTTC. V gene TRBV2 combines with J gene TRBJ2-5; D is perhaps TRBD2 (6 bases). Germline CDR1 is SNHLY and CDR2 is FYNNEI. This CDR3 comprises 11 residues. Trimming removed 6 bases at V and 9 bases at J, with 11 bases between.

The CDR3, as DNA: TGTGCCAGCAGCTTAAGACTAGCGGAAAACAATGAGCAGTTCTTC. Its protein product is CASSLRLAENNEQFF. V gene TRBV7-2 combines with J gene TRBJ2-1, with 9 nucleotides matching TRBD2. The CDR3 totals 15 residues. The junction had 4 bases not matched to a gene; V was cut back by 2 bases and J by 5 bases. CDR1 and CDR2 from the germline V gene are SGHTA and FQGNSA.

This clone was counted between two and nine times. The chain is built from TRBV19 and TRBJ2-5; a weak D match, TRBD2 (5 bases). The length of the CDR3 is 13 residues. Trimming took off 6 bases at V and 2 bases at J, with 10 bases between the two ends. CDR1 and CDR2 from the germline V gene are LNHDA and SQIVND (reference sequence). The CDR3: CASSRGVQETQYF. DNA of the CDR3: TGTGCCAGTAGCCGGGGAGTACAAGAGACCCAGTACTTC.